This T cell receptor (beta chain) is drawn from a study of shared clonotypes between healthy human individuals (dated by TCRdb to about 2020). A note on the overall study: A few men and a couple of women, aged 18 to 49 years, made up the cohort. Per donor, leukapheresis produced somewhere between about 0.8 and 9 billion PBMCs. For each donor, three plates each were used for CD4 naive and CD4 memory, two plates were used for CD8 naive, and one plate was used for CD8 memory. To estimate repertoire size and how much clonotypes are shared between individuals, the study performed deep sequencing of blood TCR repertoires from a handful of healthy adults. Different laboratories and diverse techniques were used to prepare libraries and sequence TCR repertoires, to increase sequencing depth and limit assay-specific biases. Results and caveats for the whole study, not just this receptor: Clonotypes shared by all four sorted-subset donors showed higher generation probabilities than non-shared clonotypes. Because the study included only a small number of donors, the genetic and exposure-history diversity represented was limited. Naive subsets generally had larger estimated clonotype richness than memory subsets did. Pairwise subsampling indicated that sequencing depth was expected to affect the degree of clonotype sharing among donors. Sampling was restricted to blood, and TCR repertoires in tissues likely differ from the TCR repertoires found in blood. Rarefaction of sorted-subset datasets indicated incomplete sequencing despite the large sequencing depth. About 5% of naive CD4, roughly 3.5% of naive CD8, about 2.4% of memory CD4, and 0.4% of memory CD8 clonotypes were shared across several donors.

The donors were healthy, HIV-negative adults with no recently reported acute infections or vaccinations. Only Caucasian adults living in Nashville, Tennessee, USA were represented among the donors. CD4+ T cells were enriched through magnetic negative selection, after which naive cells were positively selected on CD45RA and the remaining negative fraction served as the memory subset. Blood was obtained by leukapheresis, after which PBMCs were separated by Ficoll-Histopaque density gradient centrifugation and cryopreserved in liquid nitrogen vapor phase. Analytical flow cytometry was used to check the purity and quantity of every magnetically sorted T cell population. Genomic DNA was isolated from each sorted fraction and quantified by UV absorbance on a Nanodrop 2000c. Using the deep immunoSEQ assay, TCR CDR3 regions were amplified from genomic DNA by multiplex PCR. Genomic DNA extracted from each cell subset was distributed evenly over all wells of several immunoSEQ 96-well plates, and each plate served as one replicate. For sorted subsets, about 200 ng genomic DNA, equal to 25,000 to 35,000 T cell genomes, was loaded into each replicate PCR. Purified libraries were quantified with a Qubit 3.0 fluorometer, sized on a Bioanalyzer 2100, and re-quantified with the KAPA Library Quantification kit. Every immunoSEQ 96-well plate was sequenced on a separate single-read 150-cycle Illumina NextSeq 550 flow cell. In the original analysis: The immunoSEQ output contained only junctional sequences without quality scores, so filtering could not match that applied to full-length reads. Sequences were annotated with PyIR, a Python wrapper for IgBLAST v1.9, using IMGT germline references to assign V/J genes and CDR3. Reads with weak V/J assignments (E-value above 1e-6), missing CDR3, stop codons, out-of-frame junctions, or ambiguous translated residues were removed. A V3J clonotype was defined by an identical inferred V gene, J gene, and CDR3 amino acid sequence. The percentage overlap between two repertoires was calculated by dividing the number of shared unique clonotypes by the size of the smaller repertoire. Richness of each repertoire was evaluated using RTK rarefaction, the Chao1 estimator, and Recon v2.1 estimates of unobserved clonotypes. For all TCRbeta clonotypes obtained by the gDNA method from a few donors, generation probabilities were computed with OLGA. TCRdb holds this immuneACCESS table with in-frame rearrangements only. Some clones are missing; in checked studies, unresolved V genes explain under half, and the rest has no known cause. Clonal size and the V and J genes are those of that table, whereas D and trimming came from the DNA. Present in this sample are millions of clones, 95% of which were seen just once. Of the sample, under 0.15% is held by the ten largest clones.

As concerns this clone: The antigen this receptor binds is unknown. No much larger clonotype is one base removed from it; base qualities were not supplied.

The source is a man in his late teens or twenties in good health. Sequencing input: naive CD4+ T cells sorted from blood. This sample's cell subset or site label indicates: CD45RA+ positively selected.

The DNA sequence is given as TGTGCCACCCTGATCTTAGGGGAAGGCTACACCTTC. Translated, it reads CATLILGEGYTF. Recombination joined TRBV6-1 with TRBJ1-2; a weak D assignment points to TRBD1 (5 bases agree). The cysteine opens and the phenylalanine closes a CDR3 of 12 amino acids. Only the CDR3 DNA is retained, 36 bases long and in frame from the first base. The junction carries 17 bases between V and J, which are trimmed by 10 bases and 8 bases respectively. CDR1 and CDR2 are drawn from the germline V gene: MNHNS, SASEGT.